The 19 T cell receptor beta chains below come from one sample, sequenced in a study of CD8+ T cells in alopecia areata. RNA was extracted and reverse transcribed into cDNA as the sequencing template. Assay used: immunoSEQ multiplex PCR; TCRdb lists only in-frame clones, some missing. This table has 120,000 to 150,000 clones, more than 75% appearing once. The specimen comprised CD8+ T cells sorted from blood, sampled at week 0. The receptors stem from a human donor with alopecia areata.

The chain employs TRBV10-3 and TRBJ2-2; 9 nucleotides align to TRBD2. The CDR3 has 14 amino acids. Germline CDR1 and CDR2: ENHRY and SYGVKD. V shed 11 bases and J 5 bases; nucleotides not matched to a gene: 9. This chain's CDR3 is CALSPSGITGELFF. The CDR3 nucleotides read TGTGCCCTCTCCCCTAGCGGGATAACCGGGGAGCTGTTTTTT.

J is TRBJ2-7 and V is TRBV2; D may be TRBD1 (6 bases). V was shortened by 6 bases and J by 6 bases, with 9 bases between the two germline ends. The CDR3 is 11 amino acids. Germline V gene data show CDR1 as SNHLY and CDR2 as FYNNEI. The chain's CDR3 is CASRDRREQYF. CDR3 nucleotides: TGTGCCAGCAGAGACAGGCGCGAGCAGTACTTC.

The chain combines TRBV28 with TRBJ2-1; 11 positions match TRBD2. The CDR3 contains 16 residues. From germline, CDR1 is MDHEN and CDR2 SYDVKM. V lost 2 bases, J lost 4 bases, and 4 bases stayed unmatched. For the CDR3, the DNA is TGTGCCAGCAGTTTACCTACTAGCGGGGGATACAATGAGCAGTTCTTC. It encodes CASSLPTSGGYNEQFF.

The CDR3 region has the DNA TGCGCCAGCAGCTTGGTGGGGGGGACCACCTACGAGCAGTACTTC. It encodes CASSLVGGTTYEQYF. The rearrangement uses TRBV5-1 and TRBJ2-7; TRBD2 matches 7 bases. Germline CDR1 SGHRS, CDR2 YFSETQ. With 0 bases clipped from V and 2 bases from J, the junction kept 5 bases outside the gene matches. This CDR3 is built from 15 residues.

Only a few counts were recorded for this clone. The chain couples TRBV4-1 to TRBJ2-1; D unresolved. Germline V gene sequence: CDR1 MGHRA, CDR2 YSYEKL. V lost 0 bases, J lost 1 base, and 16 bases lay in between. The CDR3 runs 18 residues. The CDR3 here is CASSQEPSYSSSYNEQFF. In DNA, the CDR3 is TGCGCCAGCAGCCAAGAACCCTCCTACTCGTCGTCCTACAATGAGCAGTTCTTC.

This chain links TRBV4-1 with TRBJ2-7; D unclear. The CDR3 sequence is 13 residues long. Germline V gene sequence: CDR1 MGHRA, CDR2 YSYEKL. V shed 0 bases and J shed 2 bases, with 5 bases lying between them. CDR3 sequence (DNA): TGCGCCAGCAGCCAAGAAGTCACCTACGAGCAGTACTTC. Its protein is CASSQEVTYEQYF.

The V and J genes are TRBV6-5 and TRBJ2-1, with a weak D call TRBD2 (5 bases). This CDR3 is 16 amino acids long. In germline, CDR1 is MNHEY, CDR2 SVGAGI. The V end was cut by 1 base, the J end by 0 bases, with 10 bases between. The CDR3 region has the DNA TGTGCCAGCAGTTACTTCCAAGGAGGCTCCTACAATGAGCAGTTCTTC. Translated: CASSYFQGGSYNEQFF.

The chain links TRBV29-1 to TRBJ2-7, with 7 positions matching TRBD2. The junction had 7 bases not matched to a gene; V was cut back by 4 bases and J by 1 base. The CDR3 sequence is 14 residues long. Germline V gene sequence: CDR1 SQVTM, CDR2 ANQGSEA. The CDR3 sequence: CSVVAASGSYEQYF. For the CDR3, the DNA is TGCAGCGTTGTAGCGGCTAGCGGTTCCTACGAGCAGTACTTC.

The chain joins TRBV19 to TRBJ1-4, with D perhaps TRBD1 (5 bases). This CDR3 is built from 15 residues. Germline V gives CDR1 LNHDA, CDR2 SQIVND (reference sequence). V lost 7 bases to trimming and J lost 6 bases, with 18 bases between them. The CDR3: CASNSGAIDYEKLFF. The CDR3 region has the DNA TGTGCCAGTAATTCTGGGGCGATCGACTATGAAAAACTGTTTTTT. The full variable domain, rest sourced from reference TRBV19 and TRBJ1-4, is DGGITQSPKYLFRKEGQNVTLSCEQNLNHDAMYWYRQDPGQGLRLIYYSQIVNDFQKGDIAEGYSVSREKKESFPLTVTSAQKNPTAFYLCASNSGAIDYEKLFFGSGTQLSVL.

To note about this clone: One end of the junction is discordant with germline, which a read error may explain. This chain links TRBV9 with TRBJ2-4; tentatively, D is TRBD1 or TRBD2 (6 bases each). The CDR3 length is 15 residues. CDR1 and CDR2 (germline): SGDLS, YYNGEE. The CDR3 here is CASSPGGNSGDIQHF. CDR3 nucleotides: TGTGCCAGCAGCCCCGGGGGCAACTCAGGGGACATTCAGCACTTC.

V is TRBV14 and J is TRBJ2-7; 13 bases agree with TRBD2. J was trimmed by 12 bases and V by 2 bases; bases with no gene match: 13. Germline V gives CDR1 SGHDN, CDR2 FVKESK. This CDR3 has 16 amino acids. As DNA, the CDR3 is TGTGCCAGCAGCCAATCACGACTAGCGGGAGGACGCGACCCGTACTTC. It specifies CASSQSRLAGGRDPYF.

This chain joins TRBV2 and TRBJ1-1; possible D gene TRBD1, 5 bases. Germline V gives CDR1 SNHLY, CDR2 FYNNEI. V was pared by 1 base and J by 5 bases, with 17 bases between. The CDR3 is 16 residues long. The CDR3 loop reads CASSEGPGRSVTEAFF. CDR3 in DNA: TGTGCCAGCAGTGAAGGTCCGGGGCGCTCGGTTACTGAAGCTTTCTTT.

The rearrangement uses TRBV29-1 and TRBJ2-1; possible D gene TRBD2, 5 bases. The CDR3 loop spans 12 amino acids. Germline values: CDR1 SQVTM, CDR2 ANQGSEA. The germline V and J ends were trimmed by 3 bases and 9 bases, with 12 bases remaining between them. This CDR3 reads CSVESSQPEQFF. CDR3 in DNA: TGCAGCGTTGAGTCTAGCCAGCCTGAGCAGTTCTTC.

The chain is built from TRBV27 and TRBJ2-7; 7 bases line up with TRBD1. The germline CDR1 and CDR2 sequences are MNHEY and SMNVEV (reference sequence). Germline trimming cut 3 bases from V and 2 bases from J; bases unmatched to any gene: 4. The CDR3 runs to 14 residues. CDR3 amino acids: CASSLTGYPYEQYF. For the CDR3, the DNA is TGTGCCAGCAGTTTGACAGGGTATCCCTACGAGCAGTACTTC.

In DNA form, the CDR3 reads TGTGCCAGCAGCTTAGTCGAGGGACAGGCCCGGGACATTCAGTACTTC. Protein: CASSLVEGQARDIQYF. V is TRBV7-9 and J is TRBJ2-4; TRBD1 aligns across 8 bases. The CDR3 sequence is 16 residues long. The V segment lost 1 base and the J segment 8 bases; nucleotides outside the gene matches: 10. CDR1 SEHNR and CDR2 FQNEAQ come from the germline V gene (reference sequence).

The gene calls are TRBV27 and TRBJ2-7; D may match TRBD1 or TRBD2 (5 bases each). The CDR3 is 14 amino acids. V was pared by 1 base and J by 6 bases, with 13 bases between. CDR1 is MNHEY and CDR2 is SMNVEV in the germline V gene (reference sequence). This CDR3 is CASSLLSGTAEQYF. The CDR3 DNA is TGTGCCAGCAGTTTATTATCCGGGACGGCCGAGCAGTACTTC.

The genes are TRBV30 and TRBJ2-7; 8 bases are shared with TRBD2. Germline V lookup: CDR1 GTSNPN, CDR2 SVGIG (reference sequence). The length of the CDR3 is 14 residues. The junction had 7 bases not matched to a gene; V was cut back by 4 bases and J by 2 bases. CDR3 coding DNA: TGTGCCTGGACCATCGGGACTAGGGCCTACGAGCAGTACTTC. Its protein product is CAWTIGTRAYEQYF.

The V and J genes are TRBV7-9 and TRBJ2-3; D is possibly TRBD2 (5 bases). Between the trimmed V and J ends, which lost 3 bases and 5 bases, there was a span of 12 bases. Germline V gives CDR1 SEHNR, CDR2 FQNEAQ (reference sequence). The CDR3 contains 14 residues. CDR3 loop: CASSFGSLLDTQYF. The CDR3 DNA sequence: TGTGCCAGCAGCTTTGGGAGCTTGTTAGATACGCAGTATTTT.

The chain recombines TRBV29-1 with TRBJ1-2, with D perhaps matching TRBD1 (5 bases). Germline-derived CDR1 and CDR2 are SQVTM and ANQGSEA. The CDR3 extends over 13 amino acids. V dropped 0 bases and J dropped 3 bases, with 8 bases sitting between them. The CDR3 sequence is CSVEDPRDYGYTF. Here the CDR3 DNA reads TGCAGCGTTGAAGATCCCAGGGACTATGGCTACACCTTC.